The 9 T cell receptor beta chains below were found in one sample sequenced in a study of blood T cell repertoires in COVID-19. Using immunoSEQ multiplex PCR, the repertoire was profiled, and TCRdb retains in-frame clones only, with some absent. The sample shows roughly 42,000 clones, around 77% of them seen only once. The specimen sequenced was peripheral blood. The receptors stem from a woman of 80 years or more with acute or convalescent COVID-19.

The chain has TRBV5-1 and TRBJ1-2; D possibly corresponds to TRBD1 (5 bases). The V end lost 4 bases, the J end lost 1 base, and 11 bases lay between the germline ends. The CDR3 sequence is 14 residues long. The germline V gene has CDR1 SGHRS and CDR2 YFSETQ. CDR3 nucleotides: TGCGCCAGCAGCCCCGACAGAGTTAACTATGGCTACACCTTC. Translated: CASSPDRVNYGYTF.

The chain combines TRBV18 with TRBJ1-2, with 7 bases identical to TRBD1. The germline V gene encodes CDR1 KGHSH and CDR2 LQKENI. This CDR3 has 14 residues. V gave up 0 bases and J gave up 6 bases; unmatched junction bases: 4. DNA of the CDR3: TGTGCCAGCTCACCACCGGGACAGAGGCATGGCTACACCTTC. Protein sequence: CASSPPGQRHGYTF.

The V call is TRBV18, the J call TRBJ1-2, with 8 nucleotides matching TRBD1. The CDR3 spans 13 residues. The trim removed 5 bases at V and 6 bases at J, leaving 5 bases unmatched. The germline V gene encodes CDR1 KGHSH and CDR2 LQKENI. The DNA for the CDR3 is TGTGCCAGCTCAGCAGGGGGCGAGGATGGCTACACCTTC. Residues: CASSAGGEDGYTF.

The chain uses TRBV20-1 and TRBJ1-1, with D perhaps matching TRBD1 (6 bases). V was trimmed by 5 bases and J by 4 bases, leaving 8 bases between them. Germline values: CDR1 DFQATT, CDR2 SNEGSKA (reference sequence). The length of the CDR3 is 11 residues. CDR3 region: CSARQVTEAFF. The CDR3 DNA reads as TGCAGTGCTCGACAGGTCACTGAAGCTTTCTTT.

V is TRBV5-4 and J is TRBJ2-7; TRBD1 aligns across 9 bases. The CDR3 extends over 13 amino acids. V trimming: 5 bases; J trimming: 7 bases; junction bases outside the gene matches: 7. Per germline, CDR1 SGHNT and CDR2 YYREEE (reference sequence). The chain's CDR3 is CASSFTGGAEQYF. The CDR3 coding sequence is TGTGCCAGCAGTTTCACAGGGGGCGCTGAGCAGTACTTC.

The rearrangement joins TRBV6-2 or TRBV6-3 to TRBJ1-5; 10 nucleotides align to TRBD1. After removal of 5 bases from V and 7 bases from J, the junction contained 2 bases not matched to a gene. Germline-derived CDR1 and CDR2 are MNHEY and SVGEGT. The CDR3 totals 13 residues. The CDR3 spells CASSPDRGQPQHF. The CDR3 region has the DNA TGTGCCAGCAGTCCGGACAGGGGGCAGCCCCAGCATTTT.

The CDR3 is CASYGRAGDTQYF. DNA of the CDR3: TGTGCCAGCTACGGGAGGGCGGGAGATACGCAGTATTTT. V and J are TRBV6-5 and TRBJ2-3, with 8 positions matching TRBD2. The CDR3 covers 13 residues. Germline V gives CDR1 MNHEY, CDR2 SVGAGI. With V trimmed by 8 bases and J by 5 bases, 6 bases remained unmatched.

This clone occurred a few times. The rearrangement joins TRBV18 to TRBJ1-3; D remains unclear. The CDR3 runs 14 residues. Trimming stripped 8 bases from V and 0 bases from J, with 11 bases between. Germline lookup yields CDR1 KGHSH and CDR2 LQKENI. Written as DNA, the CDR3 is TGTGCCAGCCATGACGGGAGCTCTGGAAACACCATATATTTT. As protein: CASHDGSSGNTIYF.

CDR3 region: CASSSTTSGSYNEQFF. The CDR3 region has the DNA TGCGCCAGCAGCTCGACGACTAGCGGGAGTTACAATGAGCAGTTCTTC. The chain is built from TRBV5-1 and TRBJ2-1; 12 bases match TRBD2. The CDR3 has 16 amino acids. V shed 3 bases and J 4 bases; nucleotides not matched to a gene: 5. The germline gives CDR1 SGHRS, CDR2 YFSETQ.